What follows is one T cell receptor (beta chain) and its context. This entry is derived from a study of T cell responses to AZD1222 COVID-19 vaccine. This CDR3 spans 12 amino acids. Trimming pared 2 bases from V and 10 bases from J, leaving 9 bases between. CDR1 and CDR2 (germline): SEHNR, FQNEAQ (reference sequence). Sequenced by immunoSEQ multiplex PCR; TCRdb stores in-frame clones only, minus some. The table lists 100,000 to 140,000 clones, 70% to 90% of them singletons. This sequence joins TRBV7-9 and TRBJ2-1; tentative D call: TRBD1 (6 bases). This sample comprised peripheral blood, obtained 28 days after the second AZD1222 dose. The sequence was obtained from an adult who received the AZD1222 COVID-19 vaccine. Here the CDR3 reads CASSLFTGEQFF. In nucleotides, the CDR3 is TGTGCCAGCAGCTTATTCACAGGGGAGCAGTTCTTC. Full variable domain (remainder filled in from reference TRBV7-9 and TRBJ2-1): DTGVSQNPRHKITKRGQNVTFRCDPISEHNRLYWYRQTLGQGPEFLTYFQNEAQLEKSRLLSDRFSAERPKGSFSTLEIQRTEQGDSAMYLCASSLFTGEQFFGPGTRLTVL.